This T cell receptor beta chain was profiled in a study of blood T cell repertoires in COVID-19. The CDR3 extends over 15 amino acids. Looked up from germline, CDR1 is MNHEY and CDR2 is SVGAGI. V shed 0 bases and J shed 2 bases, with 8 bases lying between them. Data came from immunoSEQ multiplex PCR; TCRdb stores just in-frame clones and leaves some out. The sample carries some 130,000 clones, under 95% recorded once. The J gene is TRBJ1-3, the V gene TRBV6-5, with D unclear. The source material was peripheral blood. This receptor was taken from a man aged 55 to 69 with COVID-19, enrolled during active disease. CDR3 DNA: TGTGCCAGCAGTTACTCGGTAACAGCTGGAAACACCATATATTTT. It codes for CASSYSVTAGNTIYF.